This T cell receptor (beta chain) was profiled in a study of monozygotic twins with inflammatory bowel disease. Whole-study findings and limits: Twins with IBD had fewer clonotypes in common with others than healthy twins, particularly during disease activity.

Without any T cell sorting, total RNA was isolated from whole blood. Per TCR library, about 3.5 ug of total RNA was used. Template switching incorporated UMIs with a 6-nucleotide sample barcode. With the 5' RACE reads reprocessed, TCRdb shows one record per CDR3 protein and no DNA. There are approximately 140,000 distinct CDR3 sequences in the sample, with less than 3% held by the top ten. The CDR3 spans 16 residues. CDR1 SGHVS and CDR2 FQNEAQ come from the germline V gene. As regards this clonotype: No antigen is known for it.

Sample: blood. V usage is TRBV7-8 and J usage is TRBJ2-1; the TCRdb call, TRBD2, lacks DNA for checking. This receptor was taken from a human donor with ulcerative colitis or Crohn's disease, or a healthy co-twin of an affected twin (not recorded which). The CDR3 is CASSFPSGGAHNEQFF.